This TCR beta chain was sequenced during a study of T cell changes during pregnancy in multiple sclerosis. This table comes from immunoSEQ multiplex PCR, and its TCRdb copy is limited to in-frame clones, with some not included. The table has tens of thousands of clones, 80% to 95% seen once. V lost 5 bases, J lost 11 bases, and 16 bases lay in between. The germline CDR1 and CDR2 sequences are SGHTA and FQGNSA. The CDR3 length is 13 residues. The source material was CD4+ T cells from peripheral blood mononuclear cells, sampled in the second trimester of pregnancy. This TCR derives from a female donor in good health, enrolled as a control in a pregnancy study. This sequence joins TRBV7-2 and TRBJ2-1; no firm D call. The CDR3: CASSLSQRLQQFF. CDR3 bases: TGTGCCAGCAGCCTGAGTCAGCGACTTCAGCAGTTCTTC.